These 20 T cell receptor beta chains share one sample of origin, sequenced in a study of CD8 T cells in Susac syndrome (dated by TCRdb to the late 2010s). Library method: the immunoSEQ multiplex PCR assay. RNA was extracted using the RNeasy kit, and about 0.45 to 1 ug of the RNA was reverse transcribed with random hexamers. TCRdb reworked the public reads: Q25 trimming with fastp, MiXCR clone assembly, productive beta chains retained. Under each unique CDR3 protein, matching rows form one entry showing the most common genes and DNA. The sample includes some 110,000 distinct CDR3 sequences, with 90% to 95% observed a single time. Under 0.095% of the sample comes from the top ten. Material: CD4+ T cells from PBMCs. Receptors were obtained from a human donor in good health.

The chain links TRBV20-1 to TRBJ2-3; D is tentatively TRBD1 or TRBD2 (6 bases each). V dropped 5 bases and J dropped 5 bases, with 20 bases sitting between them. The CDR3 runs to 15 residues. Germline V CDR1 and CDR2: DFQATT, SNEGSKA (reference sequence). CDR3 DNA sequence: TGCAGTGCTGCCTCTGTAGCGGAAGGGGGAGATACGCAGTATTTT. Translating it yields CSAASVAEGGDTQYF.

The V and J genes are TRBV20-1 and TRBJ2-1, with 7 bases aligning to TRBD2. J lost 0 bases, V lost 5 bases, and 7 bases had no gene match. Germline CDR1 reads DFQATT; CDR2 reads SNEGSKA (reference sequence). The CDR3 is 15 residues long. The CDR3 DNA is TGCAGTGCTGGGCCGAGGACTAGCTCCTACAATGAGCAGTTCTTC. This sequence encodes CSAGPRTSSYNEQFF.

The genes are TRBV5-1 and TRBJ2-7; D is possibly TRBD1 or TRBD2 (5 bases each). V lost 4 bases, J lost 3 bases, and 17 bases lay in between. Germline CDR1 SGHRS, CDR2 YFSETQ. The CDR3 covers 15 residues. The CDR3, as DNA: TGCGCCAGCAGCCTGGGGGTCGGGGCCGGCTACGAGCAGTACTTC. Protein: CASSLGVGAGYEQYF. The whole variable domain, remainder taken from reference TRBV5-1 and TRBJ2-7, is KAGVTQTPRYLIKTRGQQVTLSCSPISGHRSVSWYQQTPGQGLQFLFEYFSETQRNKGNFPGRFSGRQFSNSRSEMNVSTLELGDSALYLCASSLGVGAGYEQYFGPGTRLTVT.

The gene calls are TRBV6-2 or TRBV6-3 and TRBJ2-2, with 8 bases fitting TRBD2. The V gene end was trimmed by 8 bases and the J gene end by 6 bases; junction bases not matched to a gene: 11. The length of the CDR3 is 15 residues. CDR1 and CDR2 from the germline V gene are MNHEY and SVGEGT. Written as DNA, the CDR3 is TGTGCCAGCGGAAGGCCCCAGCGGGAGTCCGGGGAGCTGTTTTTT. This sequence encodes CASGRPQRESGELFF.

The chain uses TRBV20-1 and TRBJ2-5; no clear D. The V gene lost 6 bases and the J gene lost 5 bases, with 16 bases spanning the gap. There are 13 residues in the CDR3. The germline gives CDR1 DFQATT, CDR2 SNEGSKA (reference sequence). CDR3 coding DNA: TGCAGTGCCCCAGTCCGCATGAAGGAGACCCAGTACTTC. Translated: CSAPVRMKETQYF.

V usage is TRBV12-3 or TRBV12-4 and J usage is TRBJ1-5; D might be TRBD1 (5 bases). The ends were cut back, 4 bases at V and 4 bases at J, with 8 bases in the middle. CDR3 length: 13 amino acids. The CDR3 loop reads CASSSHRNQPQHF. CDR3 DNA: TGTGCCAGCAGTTCACACAGGAATCAGCCCCAGCATTTT.

This chain uses TRBV19 with TRBJ2-7, with D tentatively TRBD2 (5 bases). CDR1 and CDR2 from the germline V gene are LNHDA and SQIVND (reference sequence). Deletions cut 9 bases from V and 2 bases from J, with 17 bases between. The CDR3 length is 14 residues. The CDR3 DNA reads TGTGCCAGCCTCTCTGGAGGAGAACCCTACGAGCAGTACTTC. Its protein product is CASLSGGEPYEQYF.

This clonotype appeared a few times. This chain uses TRBV29-1 with TRBJ2-7; TRBD2 matches at 8 bases. Trimming at V came to 4 bases and at J to 7 bases, leaving 6 bases not matched to a gene. Germline V gene sequence: CDR1 SQVTM, CDR2 ANQGSEA. This CDR3 is built from 12 residues. The CDR3 region has the DNA TGCAGCGTTGCCAGCGGGAGATCAGAGCAGTACTTC. This translates into CSVASGRSEQYF.

The chain employs TRBV7-6 and TRBJ2-3; D remains ambiguous. This CDR3 has 15 amino acids. V gave up 4 bases and J gave up 0 bases, with 11 bases separating them. CDR1 SGHVS and CDR2 FNYEAQ come from the germline V gene. The CDR3 spells CASSSIQLSTDTQYF. CDR3 DNA sequence: TGTGCCAGCAGCTCTATCCAACTGAGCACAGATACGCAGTATTTT.

The rearrangement links TRBV30 to TRBJ1-1, with 8 nucleotides matching TRBD1. The CDR3 sequence is 12 residues long. Trimming cost V 2 bases and J 7 bases; bases outside gene matches: 3. Germline CDR1 reads GTSNPN; CDR2 reads SVGIG (reference sequence). CDR3 sequence (DNA): TGTGCCTGGAGTCGGGACAGGCGTGAAGCTTTCTTT. It codes for CAWSRDRREAFF.

This chain connects TRBV7-2 to TRBJ2-7, with 8 bases identical to TRBD1. The CDR3 runs to 14 residues. Unmatched junction bases numbered 4, after V lost 5 bases and J lost 1 base. The germline V gene encodes CDR1 SGHTA and CDR2 FQGNSA. The CDR3 DNA is TGTGCCAGCAGCATTGGGACAGGTTCCTACGAGCAGTACTTC. Translation: CASSIGTGSYEQYF.

The V call is TRBV20-1, the J call TRBJ2-5, with D perhaps being TRBD1 or TRBD2 (5 bases each). V lost 6 bases and J lost 1, with 9 bases in between. Germline V gene lookup returns CDR1 DFQATT and CDR2 SNEGSKA (reference sequence). There are 12 residues in the CDR3. The CDR3 region has the DNA TGCAGTGCCTGGGACGCCCAAGAGACCCAGTACTTC. Its protein product is CSAWDAQETQYF.

The CDR3 DNA is TGTGCCACCAGCAGAGGAGGGGACTCAAACTATCAGCCCCAGCATTTT. Amino acids: CATSRGGDSNYQPQHF. V gene TRBV15 combines with J gene TRBJ1-5; D may be TRBD1 (5 bases). V gave up 1 base and J gave up 5 bases, with 15 bases separating them. Per the germline V gene, CDR1 is LNHNV and CDR2 is YYDKDF (reference sequence). The CDR3 length is 16 residues.

This CDR3 is CASSQVVGRTNYGYTF. The CDR3 DNA is TGCGCCAGCAGCCAAGTCGTCGGCAGAACTAACTATGGCTACACCTTC. V gene TRBV4-3 combines with J gene TRBJ1-2; D remains unclear. Germline-derived CDR1 and CDR2 are LGHNA and YSLEER. V lost 1 base and J lost 0, with 12 bases in between. The CDR3 totals 16 residues.

The chain recombines TRBV9 with TRBJ2-2; 9 bases match TRBD2. CDR1 and CDR2 (germline): SGDLS, YYNGEE. The CDR3 covers 16 residues. The trim removed 0 bases at V and 4 bases at J, leaving 4 bases unmatched. This CDR3 reads CASSVGLAGLTGELFF. CDR3 DNA sequence: TGTGCCAGCAGCGTAGGGCTAGCGGGGCTCACCGGGGAGCTGTTTTTT.

V and J are TRBV15 and TRBJ2-6; D not resolved. Looked up from germline, CDR1 is LNHNV and CDR2 is YYDKDF (reference sequence). The CDR3 totals 19 residues. V was pared by 0 bases and J by 4 bases, with 19 bases between. The DNA of the CDR3 is TGTGCCACCAGCAGAGATCTGGGCGACCCACGGTCCGGGGCCAACGTCCTGACTTTC. Its protein is CATSRDLGDPRSGANVLTF.

This rearrangement joins TRBV20-1 to TRBJ2-4; 9 bases line up with TRBD2. V lost 5 bases to trimming and J lost 6 bases; unmatched junction nucleotides: 2. Per germline, CDR1 DFQATT and CDR2 SNEGSKA (reference sequence). The CDR3 consists of 12 residues. The CDR3 spells CSASTSGNIQYF. In DNA form, the CDR3 reads TGCAGTGCTTCGACTAGCGGAAACATTCAGTACTTC.

The table lists this clonotype with a count of one. The chain couples TRBV18 to TRBJ2-5, with a tentative D call TRBD1 (5 bases). The V end lost 2 bases, the J end lost 1 base, and 8 bases lay between the germline ends. The germline V gene has CDR1 KGHSH and CDR2 LQKENI. The CDR3 consists of 14 residues. This CDR3 reads CASSPVGAQETQYF. The CDR3 bases are TGTGCCAGCTCACCAGTAGGGGCCCAAGAGACCCAGTACTTC.

The chain links TRBV2 to TRBJ2-2; 8 nucleotides match TRBD1. The CDR3 length is 13 residues. Germline assignment: CDR1 SNHLY and CDR2 FYNNEI. J lost 1 base, V lost 11 bases, and 3 bases had no gene match. This CDR3 is CASGTGNTGELFF. The CDR3 nucleotides read TGTGCCTCCGGGACAGGGAACACCGGGGAGCTGTTTTTT. Filled out from reference TRBV2 and TRBJ2-2, the complete variable domain reads EPEVTQTPSHQVTQMGQEVILRCVPISNHLYFYWYRQILGQKVEFLVSFYNNEISEKSEIFDDQFSVERPDGSNFTLKIRSTKLEDSAMYFCASGTGNTGELFFGEGSRLTVL.

CDR3 bases: TGTGCCAGCAGCCCGGTAAGGGAGACCCAGTACTTC. Translated, it gives CASSPVRETQYF. The chain uses TRBV9 and TRBJ2-5; D is unclear. Between the trimmed V and J ends, which lost 4 bases and 5 bases, there was a span of 9 bases. CDR3 length: 12 residues. The germline gives CDR1 SGDLS, CDR2 YYNGEE.